This T cell receptor (beta chain) was sequenced for a study of response to subunit inactivated influenza vaccine. Germline V CDR1 and CDR2: LGHNA, YSLEER. V was clipped by 5 bases and J by 2 bases; unmatched bases: 7. This CDR3 comprises 15 residues. TCRdb ran MiXCR on the RT-PCR reads and lists one entry per CDR3 protein. The repertoire consists of over 650,000 distinct CDR3 sequences, with roughly 18% occurring once and the leading ten covering 9.5% to 13%. This clonotype was seen only a few times. Its antigen remains unidentified. Overall study results and limits: Every seasonal influenza vaccination brings in few new T cells, the authors suggested.

The gene calls are TRBV4-3 and TRBJ2-7; TRBD2 matches at 9 bases. The sequence derives from a man aged 45 to 65 who received an inactivated influenza vaccine. The specimen comprised PBMCs from blood, sampled more than 4 days after vaccination. The CDR3, as DNA: TGCGCCAGCAGCAAAAGTGCTAGCGGGGCCTACGAGCAGTACTTC. It encodes CASSKSASGAYEQYF.